This T cell receptor (beta chain) comes out of a study of Tregs in tolerant kidney transplant recipients. In germline, CDR1 is MNHNY, CDR2 SVGAGI (reference sequence). Trimming shortened V by 6 bases and J by 1 base, and 9 bases separated the two germline ends. The CDR3 is made up of 13 amino acids. Here immunoSEQ multiplex PCR was the method, and the copy in TCRdb shows in-frame clones only, minus some. Of some 71,000 clones listed, 85% to 90% are singletons. The study's findings and limits: Activated donor B cell expansion appeared to reveal the most relevant donor-specific TCRbeta repertoire. This study did not directly address biological reproducibility. Few patients were studied, so findings need validation in larger groups.

Thawed PBMCs were FACS-sorted into unstimulated CD4+CD25+CD127- regulatory T cells, CD4+CD25- non-regulatory cells, CD4 and CD8 cells. Worth noting for this clone: Its antigen remains unidentified.

The receptor's source is a human donor who received a combined kidney and bone marrow transplant. The genes are TRBV6-6 and TRBJ1-1, with D possibly being TRBD1 (5 bases). The material sequenced was CD4+ T cells from blood, taken before the transplant. This CDR3 is CASRLTGNTEAFF. CDR3 DNA: TGTGCCAGCAGACTAACAGGGAACACTGAAGCTTTCTTT.